This T cell receptor beta chain stems from a study of T cells in Graves' hyperthyroidism and ophthalmopathy. The blood sample predates any ophthalmopathy symptoms, coming from first hyperthyroidism diagnosis. This CDR3 region has 14 residues. The ends were cut back, 6 bases at V and 2 bases at J, with 11 bases in the middle. Germline CDR1 and CDR2: MGHRA and YSYEKL. The TCR beta CDR3 regions underwent amplification using RNA transcripts as the source. The TCR CDR3 was amplified in a first-round RT-PCR using the HTBI primer set. TCRdb analysed the multiplex PCR reads with MiXCR anew, one entry per CDR3 protein. The sample has roughly 400,000 distinct CDR3 sequences, about a sixth seen once.

This sequence joins TRBV4-1 and TRBJ1-5; no firm D call. Sequenced: blood. The sequence was obtained from a woman aged 18-30 years with Graves' hyperthyroidism that later progressed to Graves' ophthalmopathy. The CDR3, as DNA: TGCGCCAGCAGTCCGTGGAGGGGCAATCAGCCCCAGCATTTT. Translating it yields CASSPWRGNQPQHF.